The clone carrying this TCR beta chain was detected ten times or more. The sample comes from a study of T cells after yellow fever vaccination. TCRdb fed the 5' RACE reads into MiXCR, producing one record per CDR3 protein. Of roughly 11,000 distinct CDR3 sequences detected, under 6% appear once; the ten largest clones hold approximately 1%. Germline CDR1 is DFQATT and CDR2 is SNEGSKA (reference sequence). The CDR3 consists of 14 residues. V gave up 3 bases and J gave up 4 bases; unmatched junction bases: 5. The material sequenced was PBMCs, either bulk or a sorted T-cell subset (CD4+, CD8+, memory, or dextramer-sorted; not recorded which), taken on the day of the yellow fever booster vaccination. The TCR comes from a man in his thirties or forties who received the YFV17D yellow fever vaccine. The rearrangement uses TRBV20-1 and TRBJ2-1; 8 bases map to TRBD2. The CDR3 DNA reads as TGCAGTGCTAGCGGGAGGGAGGTTTACAATGAGCAGTTCTTC. Translating it yields CSASGREVYNEQFF.